This T cell receptor (beta chain) was retrieved from a study of shared clonotypes between healthy human individuals. Germline-derived CDR1 and CDR2 are SGHVT and SQSDAQ. CDR3 length: 15 residues. With V trimmed by 8 bases and J by 6 bases, 12 bases remained unmatched. Sequencing was performed with immunoSEQ multiplex PCR; in TCRdb, only in-frame clones are kept and a portion is missing. The data hold about 490,000 clones, with around 80% observed a single time. Every donor was a Caucasian adult from Nashville, Tennessee. Sequenced sample: PBMCs. This chain connects TRBV7-4 to TRBJ2-1, with 8 bases aligning to TRBD2. This receptor was obtained from a woman in her 40s in good health. Some clones in this sample may be carry-over from other donors' samples. CDR3 bases: TGTGCCAGCTTCGCCGGGAGGGCGGAGTTCAATGAGCAGTTCTTC. It translates to CASFAGRAEFNEQFF.